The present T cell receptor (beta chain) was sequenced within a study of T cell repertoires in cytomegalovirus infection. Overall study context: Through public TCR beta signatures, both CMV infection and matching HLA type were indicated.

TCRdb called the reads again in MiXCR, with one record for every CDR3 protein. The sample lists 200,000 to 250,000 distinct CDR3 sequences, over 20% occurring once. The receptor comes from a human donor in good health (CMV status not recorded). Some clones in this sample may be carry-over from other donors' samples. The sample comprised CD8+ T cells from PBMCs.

The CDR3 loop reads CASSPRRTDTQYF. DNA of the CDR3: TGTGCCAGCAGCCCCCGGCGGACAGATACGCAGTATTTT. The chain carries TRBV5-6 and TRBJ2-3; D is ambiguous. Germline V gene data show CDR1 as SGHDT and CDR2 as YYEEEE. The CDR3 has 13 amino acids. V gave up 4 bases and J gave up 3 bases, with 9 bases separating them.